This T cell receptor (beta chain) was observed in a study of patients and donors after allogeneic stem cell transplantation. The length of the CDR3 is 15 residues. J gave up 3 bases and V 4 bases, and 7 bases lay outside the gene matches. The germline V gene has CDR1 LGHDT and CDR2 YNNKEL (reference sequence). TCRdb redid the calling of the RT-PCR reads with MiXCR, one entry per CDR3 protein. The repertoire has roughly 880,000 distinct CDR3 sequences, roughly 18% of them found once; the top ten carry roughly 6%. This clonotype was observed a handful of times. Sequenced material: blood, either unsorted or a sorted T cell fraction (not recorded which). The source is a human donor who was either an allogeneic HSCT recipient or a stem cell or donor lymphocyte infusion donor (not recorded which). It is not recorded whose cells these are; they may come from a transplant donor. The rearrangement joins TRBV3-1 to TRBJ2-3; 7 positions match TRBD2. In nucleotides, the CDR3 is TGTGCCAGCAGCCCCAAGGGAGGGGAAACAGATACGCAGTATTTT. Its protein product is CASSPKGGETDTQYF.